This T cell receptor (beta chain) was sequenced during a study of cytomegalovirus exposure and HLA in healthy donors. Primers included in the PCR were 60 Vbeta and 13 Jbeta primers. Measured with immunoSEQ multiplex PCR; TCRdb has only the in-frame clones, and not every one. This sample has 250,000 to 350,000 clones, with roughly 90% found just once. The V and J ends lost 3 bases and 5 bases respectively, with 13 bases between them. In germline, CDR1 is SGHTA, CDR2 FQGNSA. This CDR3 spans 14 amino acids. The chain is built from TRBV7-2 and TRBJ2-5, with a weak D call TRBD2 (6 bases). This clonotype was sampled from a man aged 40-50 years in good health and CMV-seropositive. The sample consisted of PBMCs. CDR3 in DNA: TGTGCCAGCAGCTTCGGGGGAGGAGAGGAGACCCAGTACTTC. It yields the protein CASSFGGGEETQYF.